The entry below describes one TCR beta chain. Other DNA sequences of this sample code for an identical CDR3. This specimen comes from a study of blood T cell repertoires in COVID-19. TCRdb's table, derived via immunoSEQ multiplex PCR, lists solely in-frame clones and lacks some. Of about 300,000 clones listed, around nine tenths are singletons. The germline CDR1 and CDR2 sequences are SGHTA and FQGTGA. Unmatched junction bases numbered 5, after V lost 2 bases and J lost 0 bases. This CDR3 comprises 16 residues. The sequenced material came from PBMCs or T cells enriched from blood (not recorded which). The TCR originated in a woman between 40 and 50 years old who had recovered from COVID-19. The chain links TRBV7-3 to TRBJ1-1; 8 bases agree with TRBD1. The chain's CDR3 is CASSLQGAGLNTEAFF. DNA of the CDR3: TGTGCCAGCAGCTTACAGGGGGCAGGACTGAACACTGAAGCTTTCTTT.